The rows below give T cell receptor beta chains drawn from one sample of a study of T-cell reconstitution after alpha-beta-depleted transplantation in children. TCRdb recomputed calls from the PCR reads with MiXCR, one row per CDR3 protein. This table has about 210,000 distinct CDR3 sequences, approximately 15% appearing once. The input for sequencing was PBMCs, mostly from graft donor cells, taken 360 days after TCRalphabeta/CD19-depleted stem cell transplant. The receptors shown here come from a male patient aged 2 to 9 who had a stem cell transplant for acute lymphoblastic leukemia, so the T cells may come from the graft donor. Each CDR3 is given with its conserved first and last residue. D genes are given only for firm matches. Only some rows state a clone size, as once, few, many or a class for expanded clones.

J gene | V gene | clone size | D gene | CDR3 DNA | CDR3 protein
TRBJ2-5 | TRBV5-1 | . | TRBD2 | TGCGCCAGCAGGTCACTAGCGGGGGCTATAAGGCAAGAGACCCAGTACTTC | CASRSLAGAIRQETQYF
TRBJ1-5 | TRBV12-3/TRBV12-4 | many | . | TGTGCCAGCAGACGGCCAGATCAGCCCCAGCATTTT | CASRRPDQPQHF
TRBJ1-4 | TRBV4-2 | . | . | TGTGCCAGCAGCCCGCCGGGAAGGCGCTTTAATGAAAAACTGTTTTTT | CASSPPGRRFNEKLFF
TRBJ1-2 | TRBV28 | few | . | TGTGCCAGCAGCCGAAGGACACGCCAGATTAACTATGGCTACACCTTC | CASSRRTRQINYGYTF
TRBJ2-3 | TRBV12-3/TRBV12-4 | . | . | TGTGCCAGCAGTTTGTTTGGCAGACCCGTGACAGATACGCAGTATTTT | CASSLFGRPVTDTQYF
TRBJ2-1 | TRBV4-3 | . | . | TGCGCCAGCAGCCAAGATAATCGCAGGGTGGAGCAGTTCTTC | CASSQDNRRVEQFF
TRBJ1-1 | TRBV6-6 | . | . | TGTGCCAGCAGGACCGATCAGGGGACTGAAGCTTTCTTT | CASRTDQGTEAFF
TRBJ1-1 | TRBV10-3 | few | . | TGTGCCATCAGTGGGGGGACTGAAGCTTTCTTT | CAISGGTEAFF
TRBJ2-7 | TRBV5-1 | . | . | TGCGCCAGCAGCCCCGATGGGGGCGGGAGCCACTACGAGCAGTACTTC | CASSPDGGGSHYEQYF
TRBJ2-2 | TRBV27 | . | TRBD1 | TGTGCCAGCAGTTTCGGCAGGGGGCTCGACACCGGGGAGCTGTTTTTT | CASSFGRGLDTGELFF
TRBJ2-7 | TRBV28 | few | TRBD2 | TGTGCCACGCTTAGCGGGAGTCACCACGAGCAGTACTTC | CATLSGSHHEQYF
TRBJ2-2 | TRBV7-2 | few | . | TGTGCCAGCAGCTTAATTCCAGGGTGGACCGGGGAGCTGTTTTTT | CASSLIPGWTGELFF
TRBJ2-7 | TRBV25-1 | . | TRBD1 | TGTGCCAGCAGTGAGGGCTTAGACAGGGGGCGTCGGGAGCAGTACTTC | CASSEGLDRGRREQYF
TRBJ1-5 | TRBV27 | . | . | TGTGCCAGCAGTTTATGGGGGGGGGCTGGCAATCAGCCCCAGCATTTT | CASSLWGGAGNQPQHF
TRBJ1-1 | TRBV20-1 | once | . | TGCAGTGCTAGAGAACTGGCAATGAACACTGAAGCTTTCTTT | CSARELAMNTEAFF
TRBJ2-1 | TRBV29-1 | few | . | TGCAGCGTTGTTGGCAATGAGCAGTTCTTC | CSVVGNEQFF
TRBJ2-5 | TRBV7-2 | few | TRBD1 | TGTGCCAGCAGCTTGCAGACAGGGAGCGGAGAGACCCAGTACTTC | CASSLQTGSGETQYF
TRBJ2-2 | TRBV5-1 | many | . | TGCGCCAGCAGCTCGGGAACTCACCCCACCGGGGAGCTGTTTTTT | CASSSGTHPTGELFF
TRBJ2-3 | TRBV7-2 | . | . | TGTGCCACCCTCATAGCCACAGATACGCAGTATTTT | CATLIATDTQYF
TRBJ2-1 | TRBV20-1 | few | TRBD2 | TGCAGTGCCGATGATGCCGGGACTAGCGAGGGTGAGCAGTTCTTC | CSADDAGTSEGEQFF
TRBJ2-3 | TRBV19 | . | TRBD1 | TGTGCCAGTAGTCCCGATAGGGACAGGGGCGCAGATACGCAGTATTTT | CASSPDRDRGADTQYF
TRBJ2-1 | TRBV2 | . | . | TGTGCCAGCAGTGAAGGGTGGGGGTGGTCCTACAATGAGCAGTTCTTC | CASSEGWGWSYNEQFF
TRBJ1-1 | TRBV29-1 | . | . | TGCAGCGTTGATCACAGAGTCTCTGAAGCTTTCTTT | CSVDHRVSEAFF
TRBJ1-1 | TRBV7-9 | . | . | TGTGCCAGCAACAGGGTCGACACTGAAGCTTTCTTT | CASNRVDTEAFF
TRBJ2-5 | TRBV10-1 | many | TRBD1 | TGCGCCAGCAGCCCCTCAGGGGGTCGAGAGACCCAGTACTTC | CASSPSGGRETQYF
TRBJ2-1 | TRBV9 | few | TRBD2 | TGTGCCAGCAGCGCCAGACTAGCGGGGGGGCGGAATGAGCAGTTCTTC | CASSARLAGGRNEQFF
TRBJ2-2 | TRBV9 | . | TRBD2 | TGTGCCAGCAGCGTAGAACCGGCGGGGGGGCCCACCGGGGAGCTGTTTTTT | CASSVEPAGGPTGELFF
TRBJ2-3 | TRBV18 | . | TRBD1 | TGTGCCAGCTCTGAAGACAGGGGGCGTACAGATACGCAGTATTTT | CASSEDRGRTDTQYF
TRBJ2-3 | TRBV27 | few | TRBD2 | TGTGCCAGCAGTGTCTTAGCGGGGGTACCAGATACGCAGTATTTT | CASSVLAGVPDTQYF
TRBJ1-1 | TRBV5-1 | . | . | TGCGCCAGCAGCTTAAAGACAGAAGGATTCGCGAACACTGAAGCTTTCTTT | CASSLKTEGFANTEAFF
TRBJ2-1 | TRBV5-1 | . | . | TGCGCCAGCAGCTTGGCCATACGAGGGGATAAGCAGTTCTTC | CASSLAIRGDKQFF